This TCR beta chain appears in the sequencing data of a study of vaccination and CD4 T cells after COVID-19. Across the study: Post-vaccination specimens were collected at a median of about 68 days following dose two (range 14 to 241).

Of note for this clonotype: No antigen is known for it.

Treatment defined: approximately nine-day PBMC culture with coronavirus spike peptide pools or control peptides (ViraFEST assay). Per-well cultures of 1.8 million or so PBMCs received 8 to 10 IU/ml IL-2 and 10 ug/ml peptide pools. Cultured CD4+ T cells had their DNA profiled by the Oncomine TCR Beta short-read assay. Genomic DNA extraction was carried out from cultured CD4+ T cells. Each CDR3 protein is one row after TCRdb ran MiXCR on the PCR reads. The sample carries about 16,000 distinct CDR3 sequences, 60% to 70% recorded once. The V gene's germline CDR1 is SGHTA and CDR2 FQGNSA. The CDR3 consists of 16 residues. V shed 0 bases and J shed 1 base, with 11 bases lying between them.

This chain joins TRBV7-2 and TRBJ2-3; D uncertain. The sequence derives from a human donor who had recovered from COVID-19. Sequencing was performed on CD4+ T cells from blood, cultured in vitro. CDR3 sequence reads: CASSLAPSRGTDTQYF. The CDR3 DNA reads TGTGCCAGCAGCTTAGCTCCTTCGCGCGGCACAGATACGCAGTATTTT.